The 27 T cell receptor beta chains below were found in one sample sequenced in a study of T-cell memory formation after mild COVID-19. MiXCR was run by TCRdb on the 5' RACE reads, yielding one entry per CDR3 protein. The sample has about 340,000 distinct CDR3 sequences, 20% to 25% seen once. Sequences were obtained from PBMCs or a T cell subset sorted from them (not recorded which). The receptors originated from a man between 18 and 35 years old who had mild COVID-19 (a few samples of this study predate the infection). Cell type and time point are not known.

The rearrangement joins TRBV7-9 to TRBJ1-6; TRBD1 agrees at 7 bases. Per the germline V gene, CDR1 is SEHNR and CDR2 is FQNEAQ (reference sequence). The CDR3 has 15 residues. Unmatched junction bases numbered 5, after V lost 2 bases and J lost 7 bases. The CDR3 region has the DNA TGTGCCAGCAGCTTATGGGAGACAGGGAATTCACCCCTCCACTTT. The encoded protein is CASSLWETGNSPLHF.

The genes are TRBV20-1 and TRBJ2-5; either TRBD1 or TRBD2 may supply D (5 bases each). Trimming stripped 7 bases from V and 1 base from J, with 19 bases between. CDR3 length: 15 residues. From germline, CDR1 is DFQATT and CDR2 SNEGSKA (reference sequence). The CDR3 DNA follows: TGCAGTGTGGCCCCACGGGACGGTGTCCAAGAGACCCAGTACTTC. Its protein is CSVAPRDGVQETQYF.

This clonotype was seen more than once but under ten times. The genes are TRBV15 and TRBJ1-2; D uncertain. Trimming cost V 0 bases and J 6 bases, with 17 bases left between them. Germline CDR1 reads LNHNV; CDR2 reads YYDKDF (reference sequence). CDR3 length: 16 residues. The CDR3 DNA reads as TGTGCCACCAGCAGAGATCTCAAGGCGGAAGAGAATGGCTACACCTTC. It codes for CATSRDLKAEENGYTF.

The rearrangement links TRBV7-2 to TRBJ2-1, with D possibly matching TRBD2 (6 bases). This CDR3 contains 16 residues. Germline assignment: CDR1 SGHTA and CDR2 FQGNSA. The V end lost 0 bases, the J end lost 4 bases, and 13 bases lay between the germline ends. CDR3 loop: CASSLAWDSSYNEQFF. In DNA, the CDR3 is TGTGCCAGCAGCTTAGCGTGGGACTCTTCATACAATGAGCAGTTCTTC.

The CDR3 sequence: CASSNRDTLDEQYF. CDR3 DNA sequence: TGTGCCAGCAGTAACCGGGACACCCTCGACGAGCAGTACTTC. V usage is TRBV6-2 or TRBV6-3 and J usage is TRBJ2-7; D perhaps matches TRBD1 (6 bases). CDR3 size: 14 residues. Looked up from germline, CDR1 is MNHEY and CDR2 is SVGEGT. The germline V and J ends were trimmed by 5 bases and 5 bases, with 16 bases remaining between them.

The gene calls are TRBV12-3 or TRBV12-4 and TRBJ2-7; D gene ambiguous. The V gene lost 5 bases and the J gene lost 6 bases, with 11 bases spanning the gap. The CDR3 consists of 12 residues. Here the CDR3 DNA reads TGTGCCAGCAGTCTCAAACCGGGCGAGCAGTACGTC. It is translated as CASSLKPGEQYV.

This clonotype was seen repeatedly, ten times or more. This sequence joins TRBV7-9 and TRBJ2-4; TRBD1 agrees at 10 bases. The CDR3 is 18 amino acids. The V gene end was trimmed by 3 bases and the J gene end by 0 bases; junction bases not matched to a gene: 8. Germline V CDR1 and CDR2: SEHNR, FQNEAQ (reference sequence). CDR3: CASSFGQGDPIAKNIQYF. In nucleotides, the CDR3 is TGTGCCAGCAGCTTCGGACAGGGGGACCCAATAGCCAAAAACATTCAGTACTTC.

The chain carries TRBV7-8 and TRBJ2-2, with 7 bases aligning to TRBD1. Trimming took 4 bases from V and 5 from J; bases not matched to a gene: 1. Germline assignment: CDR1 SGHVS and CDR2 FQNEAQ. The CDR3 is 13 amino acids. The CDR3 loop is CASSWGQTGELFF. In nucleotides, the CDR3 is TGTGCCAGCAGCTGGGGACAGACCGGGGAGCTGTTTTTT.

This clonotype was detected only a few times. The chain combines TRBV4-1 with TRBJ2-5; D possibly matches TRBD1 or TRBD2 (5 bases each). Germline V gene lookup returns CDR1 MGHRA and CDR2 YSYEKL. CDR3 size: 15 residues. Trimming cost V 0 bases and J 5 bases, with 13 bases left between them. The CDR3 region is CASSQDPEGLETQYF. CDR3 nucleotides: TGCGCCAGCAGCCAAGATCCCGAGGGGCTGGAGACCCAGTACTTC.

This chain joins TRBV20-1 and TRBJ1-5; D gene unclear. The CDR3 spans 13 residues. V was shortened by 3 bases and J by 3 bases, with 9 bases between the two germline ends. Per germline, CDR1 DFQATT and CDR2 SNEGSKA (reference sequence). The CDR3 spells CSASKRVNQPQHF. In DNA, the CDR3 is TGCAGTGCTAGTAAACGAGTCAATCAGCCCCAGCATTTT.

The gene calls are TRBV5-1 and TRBJ1-1; D is undetermined. CDR3 length: 13 residues. The germline V gene encodes CDR1 SGHRS and CDR2 YFSETQ. Trimming pared 0 bases from V and 7 bases from J, leaving 10 bases between. CDR3 amino acids: CASSLEGQFEAFF. CDR3 bases: TGCGCCAGCAGCTTGGAAGGGCAGTTTGAAGCTTTCTTT. Full variable domain (missing parts from reference TRBV5-1 and TRBJ1-1): KAGVTQTPRYLIKTRGQQVTLSCSPISGHRSVSWYQQTPGQGLQFLFEYFSETQRNKGNFPGRFSGRQFSNSRSEMNVSTLELGDSALYLCASSLEGQFEAFFGQGTRLTVV.

J is TRBJ2-7 and V is TRBV3-1, with 7 bases lining up with TRBD1. The ends lost 4 bases at V and 5 bases at J; junction bases unmatched: 8. The length of the CDR3 is 14 residues. In germline, CDR1 is LGHDT, CDR2 YNNKEL (reference sequence). DNA of the CDR3: TGTGCCAGCAGCCGGTCCGAGGGGGCGAACGAGCAGTACTTC. It is translated as CASSRSEGANEQYF.

The chain links TRBV15 to TRBJ2-5, with no clear D. This CDR3 is 14 amino acids long. Germline V CDR1 and CDR2: LNHNV, YYDKDF (reference sequence). The ends were cut back, 3 bases at V and 5 bases at J, with 13 bases in the middle. CDR3 nucleotides: TGTGCCACCAGCAGGAACACGCCTCGTGAGACCCAGTACTTC. Translated, it gives CATSRNTPRETQYF.

The chain combines TRBV9 with TRBJ2-3; TRBD2 aligns across 12 bases. Germline-derived CDR1 and CDR2 are SGDLS and YYNGEE. V lost 6 bases to trimming and J lost 3 bases; unmatched junction nucleotides: 5. This CDR3 is 15 amino acids long. The chain's CDR3 is CASTRLAGDTDTQYF. For the CDR3, the DNA is TGTGCCAGCACCAGACTAGCGGGGGATACAGATACGCAGTATTTT.

This clonotype was observed a handful of times. This sequence joins TRBV20-1 and TRBJ2-5; maybe TRBD1 (5 bases). The ends were cut back, 0 bases at V and 3 bases at J, with 8 bases in the middle. The CDR3 extends over 13 amino acids. Germline assignment: CDR1 DFQATT and CDR2 SNEGSKA (reference sequence). The CDR3 bases are TGCAGTGCTAGAGATTTGACAGAAGAGACCCAGTACTTC. Its protein is CSARDLTEETQYF.

This clonotype has only a few counts. The rearrangement links TRBV7-6 to TRBJ1-5, with D possibly TRBD1 on 6 matching bases. Germline CDR1 and CDR2: SGHVS and FNYEAQ. The V end was cut by 5 bases, the J end by 4 bases, with 12 bases between. The CDR3 loop spans 14 amino acids. The CDR3 reads CASSVTGTNQPQHF. The CDR3 DNA follows: TGTGCCAGCAGCGTCACCGGGACAAATCAGCCCCAGCATTTT.

This clonotype was seen a handful of times. V usage is TRBV6-6 and J usage is TRBJ1-3; 9 bases agree with TRBD1. The V gene's germline CDR1 is MNHNY and CDR2 SVGAGI (reference sequence). The CDR3 covers 15 residues. With 6 bases clipped from V and 2 bases from J, the junction kept 5 bases outside the gene matches. The CDR3 DNA is TGTGCCAGCAGGCTACAGGGGGCCACTGGAAACACCATATATTTT. It specifies CASRLQGATGNTIYF.

This clonotype showed up many times. The DNA for the CDR3 is TGTGCCAGCAGCCACGGACGGAGCACAGATACGCAGTATTTT. Amino acid sequence: CASSHGRSTDTQYF. The V gene is TRBV7-2, the J gene TRBJ2-3; no reliable D call. CDR1 is SGHTA, CDR2 FQGNSA, per germline. The V end was cut by 5 bases, the J end by 0 bases, with 9 bases between. The CDR3 sequence is 14 residues long. The full variable domain, with the rest looked up from reference TRBV7-2 and TRBJ2-3, is GAGVSQSPSNKVTEKGKDVELRCDPISGHTALYWYRQSLGQGLEFLIYFQGNSAPDKSGLPSDRFSAERTGGSVSTLTIQRTQQEDSAVYLCASSHGRSTDTQYFGPGTRLTVL.

This clonotype was counted a few times. The rearrangement joins TRBV6-2 or TRBV6-3 to TRBJ2-7; D unclear. V was trimmed by 7 bases and J by 7 bases, leaving 17 bases between them. Germline values: CDR1 MNHEY, CDR2 SVGEGT. This CDR3 contains 13 residues. The CDR3 DNA reads TGTGCCAGCACCATACCACCCTGGAATGAGCAGTACTTC. As protein: CASTIPPWNEQYF.

This chain joins TRBV20-1 and TRBJ2-3; D not resolved. This CDR3 comprises 11 residues. The germline V and J ends were trimmed by 1 base and 6 bases, with 5 bases remaining between them. Germline assignment: CDR1 DFQATT and CDR2 SNEGSKA (reference sequence). DNA for the CDR3: TGCAGTGCTAGAGTCGTCGATACGCAGTATTTT. Its protein is CSARVVDTQYF.

The genes are TRBV9 and TRBJ2-5; 13 nucleotides agree with TRBD2. There are 16 residues in the CDR3. The J segment lost 6 bases and the V segment lost 4 bases, leaving 9 bases of the junction unmatched. Germline CDR1 is SGDLS and CDR2 is YYNGEE. For the CDR3, the DNA is TGTGCCAGCAGCCCAAGGGGGACTAGCGGGGCCCAGACCCAGTACTTC. The encoded protein is CASSPRGTSGAQTQYF.

The chain carries TRBV7-2 and TRBJ1-2, with TRBD1 matching 8 bases. Germline values: CDR1 SGHTA, CDR2 FQGNSA. CDR3 size: 14 residues. The trim removed 3 bases at V and 4 bases at J, leaving 4 bases unmatched. The CDR3 region has the DNA TGTGCCAGCAGCTTGCATGACAGGGGCTATGGCTACACCTTC. This translates into CASSLHDRGYGYTF.

This clonotype was recorded many times. V and J are TRBV5-1 and TRBJ2-2, with 7 bases aligning to TRBD2. The CDR3 totals 16 residues. V trimming: 0 bases; J trimming: 0 bases; junction bases outside the gene matches: 2. Germline V lookup: CDR1 SGHRS, CDR2 YFSETQ. The CDR3 here is CASSLDRGANTGELFF. CDR3 in DNA: TGCGCCAGCAGCTTGGATCGGGGGGCGAACACCGGGGAGCTGTTTTTT.

The V gene is TRBV28, the J gene TRBJ1-2; TRBD1 aligns across 8 bases. The germline V gene has CDR1 MDHEN and CDR2 SYDVKM. CDR3 length: 13 residues. After removal of 6 bases from V and 6 bases from J, the junction contained 6 bases not matched to a gene. The CDR3 region has the DNA TGTGCCAGCAGACTCAGGGGGCCCGATGGCTACACCTTC. It specifies CASRLRGPDGYTF.

The chain combines TRBV6-6 with TRBJ2-7, with 7 bases identical to TRBD1. V trimming: 5 bases; J trimming: 7 bases; junction bases outside the gene matches: 5. Germline V CDR1 and CDR2: MNHNY, SVGAGI (reference sequence). This CDR3 spans 12 amino acids. The CDR3 DNA follows: TGTGCCAGCAGTCCGGGACAGATAGAGCAGTACGTC. As protein: CASSPGQIEQYV.

Of note for this clonotype: Because it lacks the conserved phenylalanine or tryptophan at the end, this CDR3 is likely a read error. The V gene is TRBV7-2, the J gene TRBJ2-1, with 7 positions matching TRBD2. The CDR3 has 13 amino acids. The ends lost 5 bases at V and 7 bases at J; junction bases unmatched: 5. The V gene's germline CDR1 is SGHTA and CDR2 FQGNSA. As DNA, the CDR3 is TGTGCCAGCAGCCCAGGCGGGGGAAATGAGCAGTTCCTC. It is translated as CASSPGGGNEQFL.

This clonotype came up a few times. The genes are TRBV29-1 and TRBJ2-7; D gene ambiguous. V dropped 5 bases and J dropped 4 bases, with 12 bases sitting between them. Germline V gene sequence: CDR1 SQVTM, CDR2 ANQGSEA. The CDR3 has 12 amino acids. The chain's CDR3 is CSVIGLQYEQYF. The CDR3 nucleotides read TGCAGCGTTATCGGGCTCCAGTACGAGCAGTACTTC.